These 17 T cell receptor beta chains were sequenced from one sample in a study of T cell changes during pregnancy in multiple sclerosis. Libraries were prepared by immunoSEQ multiplex PCR; TCRdb keeps only in-frame clonotypes and omits some of them. The sample comprises under 100,000 clones, approximately 90% of which are singletons, and roughly 1.9% rests with the top ten. Source: peripheral blood, taken in the first trimester of pregnancy. The origin of the receptors is a female donor in good health, enrolled as a control in a pregnancy study.

This clone has a single count. V and J are TRBV7-9 and TRBJ2-5, with 7 bases lining up with TRBD2. Germline CDR1 is SEHNR and CDR2 is FQNEAQ (reference sequence). The ends lost 2 bases at V and 1 base at J; junction bases unmatched: 1. CDR3 length: 14 amino acids. This CDR3 is CASSLRTSQETQYF. DNA for the CDR3: TGTGCCAGCAGCTTAAGGACTAGCCAAGAGACCCAGTACTTC.

This chain joins TRBV4-2 and TRBJ1-2; 8 bases map to TRBD1. The V gene end was trimmed by 6 bases and the J gene end by 7 bases; junction bases not matched to a gene: 13. Germline values: CDR1 LGHNA, CDR2 YNFKEQ. The CDR3 extends over 15 amino acids. The CDR3 nucleotides are TGTGCCAGCAGTTCAGGGGGCGACAGGGTGAGTGGCTACACCTTC. The encoded protein is CASSSGGDRVSGYTF.

The rearrangement joins TRBV4-3 to TRBJ1-1, with D possibly TRBD1 on 5 matching bases. The V end was cut by 0 bases, the J end by 0 bases, with 11 bases between. This CDR3 comprises 16 residues. The germline V gene has CDR1 LGHNA and CDR2 YSLEER. The CDR3 sequence is CASSQDFRGMNTEAFF. CDR3 in DNA: TGCGCCAGCAGCCAAGATTTTAGGGGAATGAACACTGAAGCTTTCTTT.

This clone was seen once. This rearrangement joins TRBV29-1 to TRBJ1-4, with D possibly being TRBD1 (6 bases). The CDR3 covers 12 residues. The germline V gene encodes CDR1 SQVTM and CDR2 ANQGSEA. V was pared by 6 bases and J by 8 bases, with 13 bases between. This chain's CDR3 is CSVRGGGEKLFF. The CDR3 nucleotides are TGCAGCGTGAGGGGAGGGGGAGAAAAACTGTTTTTT.

The V and J genes are TRBV27 and TRBJ2-1; D is uncertain. The germline V and J ends were trimmed by 3 bases and 4 bases, with 7 bases remaining between them. This CDR3 is built from 13 residues. CDR1 MNHEY and CDR2 SMNVEV come from the germline V gene (reference sequence). CDR3 protein: CASSLAVYNEQFF. The CDR3 nucleotides read TGTGCCAGCAGTTTGGCCGTATACAATGAGCAGTTCTTC.

The chain has TRBV7-8 and TRBJ1-2; D possibly corresponds to TRBD1 (5 bases). The CDR3 consists of 14 residues. Germline values: CDR1 SGHVS, CDR2 FQNEAQ. Trimming took 3 bases from V and 6 from J, leaving 14 bases between them. As DNA, the CDR3 is TGTGCCAGCAGCTTGGGAGGGGTGGGGGATGGCTACACCTTC. Protein: CASSLGGVGDGYTF.

This clone was recorded only once. The genes are TRBV5-6 and TRBJ2-2; 9 bases are a match to TRBD1. Germline lookup yields CDR1 SGHDT and CDR2 YYEEEE. V lost 1 base and J lost 4; bases outside the gene matches: 2. The CDR3 is 15 residues long. CDR3 DNA sequence: TGTGCCAGCAGCTTGACAGGGGGCAGCACCGGGGAGCTGTTTTTT. Encoded protein: CASSLTGGSTGELFF.

This clone showed up just once. The chain has TRBV7-3 and TRBJ2-2, with a weak D call TRBD1 (5 bases). The V end lost 5 bases, the J end lost 3 bases, and 7 bases lay between the germline ends. CDR1 SGHTA and CDR2 FQGTGA come from the germline V gene. The CDR3 runs to 13 residues. CDR3: CASSRQYTGELFF. The CDR3 DNA sequence: TGTGCCAGCAGCCGACAGTACACCGGGGAGCTGTTTTTT.

This chain connects TRBV30 to TRBJ2-3; TRBD1 aligns across 7 bases. The germline CDR1 and CDR2 sequences are GTSNPN and SVGIG (reference sequence). CDR3 length equals 15 residues. V dropped 2 bases and J dropped 0; count of bases not matched to a gene: 5. The chain's CDR3 is CAWSRRDSSTDTQYF. DNA of the CDR3: TGTGCCTGGAGTCGCCGGGACAGCAGCACAGATACGCAGTATTTT.

The rearrangement uses TRBV18 and TRBJ2-1, with TRBD2 identical over 7 bases. The CDR3 contains 13 residues. V lost 3 bases, J lost 8 bases, and 4 bases stayed unmatched. CDR1 KGHSH and CDR2 LQKENI come from the germline V gene. Here the CDR3 reads CASSPTSYYEQFF. The CDR3 DNA sequence: TGTGCCAGCTCACCGACTAGCTATTATGAGCAGTTCTTC.

The J gene is TRBJ1-1, the V gene TRBV5-8, with TRBD1 as a possible D gene (5 bases). The CDR3 consists of 16 residues. Trimming removed 2 bases from V and 1 base from J, with 15 bases in between. Germline CDR1 is SGHTS and CDR2 is YDEGEE. The CDR3 region is CASSFIGQQGNTEAFF. Here the CDR3 DNA reads TGTGCCAGCAGCTTTATAGGCCAGCAGGGGAACACTGAAGCTTTCTTT.

V and J are TRBV4-1 and TRBJ2-6, with 7 bases identical to TRBD2. The CDR3 spans 15 residues. The germline CDR1 and CDR2 sequences are MGHRA and YSYEKL. Losses at the gene ends were 5 bases for V and 0 bases for J; bases not matched to a gene: 1. As DNA, the CDR3 is TGCGCCAGCAGCGGGAGGGACTCTGGGGCCAACGTCCTGACTTTC. The encoded protein is CASSGRDSGANVLTF.

The chain has TRBV28 and TRBJ1-3; 8 bases fit TRBD1. The CDR3 consists of 15 residues. Germline V CDR1 and CDR2: MDHEN, SYDVKM. The junction had 7 bases not matched to a gene; V was cut back by 6 bases and J by 3 bases. CDR3 in DNA: TGTGCCAGCAGGCCAGGGGGCGCTAGTGGAAACACCATATATTTT. The encoded protein is CASRPGGASGNTIYF.

The rearrangement joins TRBV7-2 to TRBJ2-1; D is ambiguous. V was clipped by 4 bases and J by 3 bases, with 4 bases between them. The CDR3 length is 12 residues. Germline lookup yields CDR1 SGHTA and CDR2 FQGNSA. The CDR3: CASSSYYNEQFF. The DNA for the CDR3 is TGTGCCAGCAGCTCCTACTACAATGAGCAGTTCTTC.

This clone was picked up one time. This chain uses TRBV18 with TRBJ1-5; 7 bases fit TRBD1. V was pared by 5 bases and J by 5 bases, with 3 bases of the junction left unmatched. There are 13 residues in the CDR3. Germline V gene lookup returns CDR1 KGHSH and CDR2 LQKENI. The CDR3 nucleotides are TGTGCCAGCTCATCGGACAGGCATCAGCCCCAGCATTTT. Its translation: CASSSDRHQPQHF.

The rearrangement joins TRBV7-9 to TRBJ1-1; possibly TRBD1 for D (5 bases). Germline V CDR1 and CDR2: SEHNR, FQNEAQ (reference sequence). The CDR3 loop spans 15 amino acids. V was pared by 5 bases and J by 5 bases, with 18 bases between. This CDR3 is CASSPSIGVRTEAFF. The CDR3 DNA follows: TGTGCCAGCAGCCCATCGATAGGGGTACGGACTGAAGCTTTCTTT.

The chain joins TRBV4-1 to TRBJ2-1; no clear D gene. From germline, CDR1 is MGHRA and CDR2 YSYEKL. V lost 0 bases and J 4 bases, leaving 16 bases between the germline ends. The CDR3 sequence is 17 residues long. CDR3 residues: CASSQDRSGLLYNEQFF. In nucleotides, the CDR3 is TGCGCCAGCAGCCAAGATCGATCTGGGCTCCTGTACAATGAGCAGTTCTTC.